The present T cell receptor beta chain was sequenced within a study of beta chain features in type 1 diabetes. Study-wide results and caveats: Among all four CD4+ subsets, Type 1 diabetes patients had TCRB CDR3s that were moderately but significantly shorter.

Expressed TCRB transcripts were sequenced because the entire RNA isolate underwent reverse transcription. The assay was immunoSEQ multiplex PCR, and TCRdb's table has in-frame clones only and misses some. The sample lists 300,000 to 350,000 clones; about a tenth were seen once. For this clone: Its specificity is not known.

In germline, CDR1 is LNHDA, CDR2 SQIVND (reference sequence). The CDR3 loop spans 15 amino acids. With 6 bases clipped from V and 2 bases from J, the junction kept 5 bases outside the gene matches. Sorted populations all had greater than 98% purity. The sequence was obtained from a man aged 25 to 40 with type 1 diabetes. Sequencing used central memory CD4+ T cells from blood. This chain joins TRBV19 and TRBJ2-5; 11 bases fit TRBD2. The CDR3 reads CASRETSGAQETQYF. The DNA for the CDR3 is TGTGCCAGTAGAGAGACTAGCGGGGCGCAAGAGACCCAGTACTTC.